This is a list of T cell receptor beta chains from one sample in a study of T cell changes during pregnancy in multiple sclerosis. The repertoire was sequenced with immunoSEQ multiplex PCR; TCRdb's copy has only in-frame clones and lacks some. The sample lists tens of thousands of clones; just over 90% were seen once. The material sequenced was CD8+ T cells from peripheral blood mononuclear cells, taken after pregnancy. The source of these receptors is a female donor with multiple sclerosis, enrolled in a pregnancy study. Both conserved end residues are part of each CDR3. D genes are given only for firm matches. Part of the rows lack a size; the others show once, few, many or a class for expanded clones.

TRBJ1-1 - TRBV4-3 - 17 TGCGCCAGCAGCCAAGATCGGATGGGGGCGGGGAACACTGAAGCTTTCTTT CASSQDRMGAGNTEAFF
TRBJ1-1 - TRBV4-3 TRBD1 13 TGCGCCAGCAGCCAAGAGACAGGGACTGAAGCTTTCTTT CASSQETGTEAFF
TRBJ2-7 - TRBV13 - 15 TGTGCCAGCAGCTCCCCCCGGGAAGGAACCTACGAGCAGTACTTC CASSSPREGTYEQYF
TRBJ2-5 - TRBV4-3 TRBD2 15 TGCGCCAGCAGCCTGAGAGGCAGCGGGGGAGAGACCCAGTACTTC CASSLRGSGGETQYF
TRBJ1-1 - TRBV5-4 - 12 TGTGCCAGCAGCTTCGGGTACACTGAAGCTTTCTTT CASSFGYTEAFF
TRBJ2-2 - TRBV4-2 - 13 TGTGCCAGCAGCCTCGCGAAGACCGGGGAGCTGTTTTTT CASSLAKTGELFF
TRBJ2-7 - TRBV15 - 12 TGTGCCACCAGCAGAGCAAGCTCCGAGCAGTACTTC CATSRASSEQYF
TRBJ1-5 - TRBV7-6 TRBD1 15 TGTGCCAGCAGCGTTGGACAGGGGAGCAATCAGCCCCAGCATTTT CASSVGQGSNQPQHF
TRBJ2-7 - TRBV4-2 TRBD1 15 TGTGCCAGCAGCCAAGAGGACAGGGGATCCTACGAGCAGTACTTC CASSQEDRGSYEQYF
TRBJ2-7 - TRBV6-1 - 14 TGTGCCAGCAGCCGAGACTACCTCGGGGACGAGCAGTACTTC CASSRDYLGDEQYF
TRBJ2-3 - TRBV9 - 14 TGTGCCAGCAGCGTGGACAGAGTCACAGATACGCAGTATTTT CASSVDRVTDTQYF
TRBJ1-1 few TRBV19 - 11 TGTGCCAGTAACGCAGGGGTGAAAGCTTTCTTT CASNAGVKAFF
TRBJ1-1 - TRBV7-3 - 13 TGTGCCAGCAAGCTTAATAACGGTGCTGAAGCTTTCTTT CASKLNNGAEAFF
TRBJ2-1 - TRBV4-3 - 17 TGCGCCAGCAGCCAAGTTCCGATTACTAGCTCCTACAATGAGCAGTTCTTC CASSQVPITSSYNEQFF